This T cell receptor (beta chain) was identified in a study of blood T cell repertoires in COVID-19. Looking at the study overall: PBMCs, B-cell-depleted T cells, or T cells provided the cDNA or gDNA that made up the material.

J gave up 5 bases and V 3 bases, and 2 bases lay outside the gene matches. CDR3 size: 13 residues. Germline values: CDR1 MNHEY, CDR2 SMNVEV (reference sequence). Under the authors' procedure: From reference gene primer amplification, estimates of nucleated cell counts were derived. Profiled with immunoSEQ multiplex PCR; TCRdb holds only in-frame clones, not every one. The DNA was the basis for D and trimming; V, J and clone size are from that table. The repertoire includes 100,000 to 150,000 clones, 80% of them detected once, and around a quarter sits in the top ten. The sample consisted of peripheral blood. This rearrangement joins TRBV27 to TRBJ2-3, with 7 positions matching TRBD2. The receptor comes from a human donor in a cohort sampled during active COVID-19. Here the CDR3 reads CASSFQRGDTQYF. The CDR3 coding sequence is TGTGCCAGCAGTTTCCAGCGGGGAGATACGCAGTATTTT.